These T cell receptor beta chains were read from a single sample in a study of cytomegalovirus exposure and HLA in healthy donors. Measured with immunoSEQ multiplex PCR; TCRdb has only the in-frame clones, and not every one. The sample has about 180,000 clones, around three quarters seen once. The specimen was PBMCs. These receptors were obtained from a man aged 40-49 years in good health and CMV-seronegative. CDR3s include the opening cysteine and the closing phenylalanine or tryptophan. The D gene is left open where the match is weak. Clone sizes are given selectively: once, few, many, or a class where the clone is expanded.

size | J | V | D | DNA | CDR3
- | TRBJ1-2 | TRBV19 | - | TGTGCCAGTAGTATCTCGGGAGGTAACTATGGCTACACCTTC | CASSISGGNYGYTF
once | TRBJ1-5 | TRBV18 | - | TGTGCCAGCTCACCACTGGAGGGGGGGCAGCCCCAGCATTTT | CASSPLEGGQPQHF
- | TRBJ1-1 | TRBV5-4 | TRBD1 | TGTGCCAGCAGCTCCTGGGACAGTACTGAAGCTTTCTTT | CASSSWDSTEAFF
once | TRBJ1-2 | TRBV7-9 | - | TGTGCCAGCAGCTTAGAGTTAACAGGGTATGGCTACACCTTC | CASSLELTGYGYTF
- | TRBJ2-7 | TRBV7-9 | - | TGTGCCAGCGGCGGGGTCTCCTACGAGCAGTACTTC | CASGGVSYEQYF
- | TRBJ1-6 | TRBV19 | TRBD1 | TGTGCCACCAAGACAGGGGCCGCCGCCGCCCTCCACTTT | CATKTGAAAALHF
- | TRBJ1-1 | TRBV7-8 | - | TGTGCCAGCAGCCTAGAATGGAGGGGAGTTATGAACACTGAAGCTTTCTTT | CASSLEWRGVMNTEAFF
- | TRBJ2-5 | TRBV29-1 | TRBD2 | TGCAGCGTTGATAAGCGGGAGTCGGGAGAGACCCAGTACTTC | CSVDKRESGETQYF
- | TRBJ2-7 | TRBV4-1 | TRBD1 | TGCGCCAGCAGCCAAGCAGGGGGCGCCCCCTACGAGCAGTACTTC | CASSQAGGAPYEQYF
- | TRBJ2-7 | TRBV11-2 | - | TGTGCCAGCAGCTTTACAGGGAAAGAGCAGTACTTC | CASSFTGKEQYF
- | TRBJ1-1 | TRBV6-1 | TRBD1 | TGTGCCAGCAGTGAATATGGGACAGATGAAGCTTTCTTT | CASSEYGTDEAFF
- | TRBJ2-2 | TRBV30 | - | TGTGCCTGGGAGGGTGGGGGCCCGTGGACCGGGGAGCTGTTTTTT | CAWEGGGPWTGELFF
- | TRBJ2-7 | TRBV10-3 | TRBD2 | TGTGCCATCAGTGAAGCTGGTGGGGGGGGTAGAGTCGGCGAGCAGTACTTC | CAISEAGGGGRVGEQYF
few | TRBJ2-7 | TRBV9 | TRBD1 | TGTGCCAGCAGCGTAGGACAGGGGGTCGCCTACGAGCAGTACTTC | CASSVGQGVAYEQYF
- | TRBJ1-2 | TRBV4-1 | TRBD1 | TGCGCCAGCAGCCCACAACCCGGGACAGCCTTTGACTATGGCTACACCTTC | CASSPQPGTAFDYGYTF
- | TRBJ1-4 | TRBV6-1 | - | TGTGCCAGCAGTCCGGGGGGGGGCCAACTGTTTTTT | CASSPGGGQLFF
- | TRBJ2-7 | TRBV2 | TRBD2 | TGTGCCAGCAGGCCCCAAAGCGGGAGGGCCTACGAGCAGTACTTC | CASRPQSGRAYEQYF
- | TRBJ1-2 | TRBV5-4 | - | TGTGCCAGCACCGAACAGACCACTAACTATGGCTACACCTTC | CASTEQTTNYGYTF
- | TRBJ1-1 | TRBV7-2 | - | TGTGCCAGCAGCTCCTCTCGGGTCCTGAACACTGAAGCTTTCTTT | CASSSSRVLNTEAFF
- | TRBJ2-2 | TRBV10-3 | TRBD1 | TGTGCCATCGGGACAGACAACACCGGGGAGCTGTTTTTT | CAIGTDNTGELFF
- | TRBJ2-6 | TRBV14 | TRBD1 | TGTGCCAGCAGCCGCGGACAGGGGGCGCTGGGGGCCAACGTCCTGACTTTC | CASSRGQGALGANVLTF
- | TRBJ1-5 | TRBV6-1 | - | TGTGCCAGCAGCTTGACAGCAAATAGCAATCAGCCCCAGCATTTT | CASSLTANSNQPQHF
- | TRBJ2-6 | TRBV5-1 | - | TGCGCCAGCAGCTCATCGCGGCCGATCACTGGGGCCAACGTCCTGACTTTC | CASSSSRPITGANVLTF
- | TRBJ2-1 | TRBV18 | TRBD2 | TGTGCCAGCTCATCCGTGACTAGCGGGAGTGGCAATGAGCAGTTCTTC | CASSSVTSGSGNEQFF
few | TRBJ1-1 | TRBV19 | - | TGTGCCAGTAGTTCCCAGACAGTTTCGAACACTGAAGCTTTCTTT | CASSSQTVSNTEAFF
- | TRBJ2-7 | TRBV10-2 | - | TGCGCCAGCAGTGAGTCGGTAGTCTACGAGCAGTACTTC | CASSESVVYEQYF
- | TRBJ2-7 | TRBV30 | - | TGTGCCTGGAGTTACGGGATCTCTCCCAACGAGCAGTACTTC | CAWSYGISPNEQYF
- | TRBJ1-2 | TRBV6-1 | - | TGTGCCAGCAGTGTAAGGGAGGGCTACACCTTC | CASSVREGYTF
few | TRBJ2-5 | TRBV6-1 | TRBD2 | TGTGCCAGCACGGGGGGAGAGACCCAGTACTTC | CASTGGETQYF
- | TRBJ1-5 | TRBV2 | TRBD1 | TGTGCCAGCGGCCGGGACAGGGGCAATCAGCCCCAGCATTTT | CASGRDRGNQPQHF
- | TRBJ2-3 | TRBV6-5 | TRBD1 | TGTGCCAGCACCAGGACAGGGACAGATACGCAGTATTTT | CASTRTGTDTQYF
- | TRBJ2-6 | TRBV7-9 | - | TGTGCCAGCAGCTTACCGAGCTCTGGGGCCAACGTCCTGACTTTC | CASSLPSSGANVLTF
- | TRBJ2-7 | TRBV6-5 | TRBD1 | TGTGCCAGCAGTCCCCAGACAGGGGCCGAGCAGTACTTC | CASSPQTGAEQYF
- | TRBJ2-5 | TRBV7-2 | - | TGTGCCAGCAGTATCGAGACCCAGTACTTC | CASSIETQYF
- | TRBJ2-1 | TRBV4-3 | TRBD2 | TGCGCCAGCAGCAGGACTAGCGGGAACAATGAGCAGTTCTTC | CASSRTSGNNEQFF
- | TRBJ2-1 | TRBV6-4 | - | TGTGCCAGCAGTGACGGTCCCAGTCAGTTCTTC | CASSDGPSQFF
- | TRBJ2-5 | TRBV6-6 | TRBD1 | TGTGCCAGCAGTCTCGGGACAGGGGGCTTAGAGACCCAGTACTTC | CASSLGTGGLETQYF
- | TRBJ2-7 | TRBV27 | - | TGTGCCAGCAGTCCGTCTACTAGTTTACCCTACGAGCAGTACTTC | CASSPSTSLPYEQYF
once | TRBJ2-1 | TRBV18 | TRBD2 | TGTGCCAGCTCACAGGCTAGCGGGGGGCGTAATGAGCAGTTCTTC | CASSQASGGRNEQFF
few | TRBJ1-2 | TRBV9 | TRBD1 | TGTGCCAGTGAGGACAGGGTTAAGGGCTACACCTTC | CASEDRVKGYTF
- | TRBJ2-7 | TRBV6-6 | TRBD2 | TGTGCCAGCAGTTGGACTAGCGGCACCTACGAGCAGTACTTC | CASSWTSGTYEQYF
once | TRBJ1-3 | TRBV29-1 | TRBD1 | TGCAGCGTTTTTCGACAGGGGGGAGGAAACACCATATATTTT | CSVFRQGGGNTIYF
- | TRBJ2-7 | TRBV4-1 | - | TGCGCCAGCAGCCAGGGAGGACCGCTGATCGAGCAGTACTTC | CASSQGGPLIEQYF
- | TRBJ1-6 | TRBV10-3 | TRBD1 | TGTGCCATCAGGGGACAGGGGGCCGATTCACCCCTCCACTTT | CAIRGQGADSPLHF
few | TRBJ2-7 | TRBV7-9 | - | TGTGCCAGCAGCCCGGATGGGGGGACCTACGGGGAGCAGTACTTC | CASSPDGGTYGEQYF
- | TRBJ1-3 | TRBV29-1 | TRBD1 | TGCAGTTATAGACAGGGAGGTTCCAACACCATATATTTT | CSYRQGGSNTIYF
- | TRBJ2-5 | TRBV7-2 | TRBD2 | TGTGCCAGCAGCCGCACGACCGAGGGGCGGGAGCAGTACTTC | CASSRTTEGREQYF